A single sample gave rise to the 28 T cell receptor beta chains below, sequenced in a study of blood T cell repertoires in COVID-19. Data came from immunoSEQ multiplex PCR; TCRdb stores just in-frame clones and leaves some out. The repertoire has about 12,000 clones, 60% to 75% of them found once; the top ten carry about a tenth. Sequencing used peripheral blood. Every receptor here comes from a man aged 55 to 70 with COVID-19, enrolled during active disease.

This rearrangement joins TRBV5-5 to TRBJ1-2, with D tentatively TRBD1 (6 bases). Trimming removed 0 bases at V and 2 bases at J, with 14 bases between. Germline CDR1 reads SGHKS; CDR2 reads YYEKEE (reference sequence). CDR3 length equals 16 residues. CDR3 in amino acids: CASSLEPRTENYGYTF. CDR3 in DNA: TGTGCCAGCAGCTTGGAACCTCGGACAGAGAACTATGGCTACACCTTC.

This clone appeared once. This rearrangement joins TRBV9 to TRBJ2-1; 8 bases are shared with TRBD2. V trimming: 7 bases; J trimming: 6 bases; junction bases outside the gene matches: 12. Germline V CDR1 and CDR2: SGDLS, YYNGEE. This CDR3 is built from 15 residues. CDR3 protein: CASGRAGAVFNEQFF. As DNA, the CDR3 is TGTGCCAGCGGAAGAGCGGGAGCTGTCTTCAATGAGCAGTTCTTC.

This rearrangement joins TRBV28 to TRBJ2-1; D may be TRBD1 (5 bases). The germline CDR1 and CDR2 sequences are MDHEN and SYDVKM. This CDR3 spans 15 amino acids. The V and J ends lost 5 bases and 0 bases respectively, with 11 bases between them. The CDR3 sequence is CASSLDSSSYNEQFF. For the CDR3, the DNA is TGTGCCAGCAGTCTTGACAGTAGCTCCTACAATGAGCAGTTCTTC. Using reference TRBV28 and TRBJ2-1 for the parts outside the CDR3, the full variable domain is DVKVTQSSRYLVKRTGEKVFLECVQDMDHENMFWYRQDPGLGLRLIYFSYDVKMKEKGDIPEGYSVSREKKERFSLILESASTNQTSMYLCASSLDSSSYNEQFFGPGTRLTVL.

Here the CDR3 reads CASSLRPGGQETQYF. CDR3 DNA sequence: TGTGCCAGCAGCTTAAGACCGGGGGGCCAAGAGACCCAGTACTTC. V is TRBV7-3 and J is TRBJ2-5; 7 bases match TRBD2. The germline V gene encodes CDR1 SGHTA and CDR2 FQGTGA. The CDR3 is 15 amino acids. With 1 base clipped from V and 1 base from J, the junction kept 3 bases outside the gene matches.

The rearrangement links TRBV27 to TRBJ2-1, with 12 nucleotides matching TRBD1. The CDR3 has 16 amino acids. Trimming at V came to 2 bases and at J to 9 bases, leaving 8 bases not matched to a gene. The germline gives CDR1 MNHEY, CDR2 SMNVEV (reference sequence). CDR3 residues: CASSLRGQGASSEQFF. CDR3 DNA sequence: TGTGCCAGCAGTTTAAGGGGACAGGGGGCGTCCAGTGAGCAGTTCTTC.

This rearrangement joins TRBV7-6 to TRBJ1-1, with a weak D call TRBD1 (5 bases). V lost 2 bases to trimming and J lost 1 base, with 8 bases between them. CDR1 and CDR2 (germline): SGHVS, FNYEAQ. The CDR3 length is 14 residues. The CDR3 protein is CASSLFRENTEAFF. CDR3 nucleotides: TGTGCCAGCAGCTTATTCAGGGAGAACACTGAAGCTTTCTTT.

The J gene is TRBJ2-1, the V gene TRBV7-9, with 11 nucleotides matching TRBD2. In germline, CDR1 is SEHNR, CDR2 FQNEAQ (reference sequence). This CDR3 spans 15 amino acids. The V and J ends lost 3 bases and 8 bases, in that order; junction bases with no gene match: 6. The CDR3 bases are TGTGCCAGCAGCTTTAGCGGGGGGGCCGGGCATGAGCAGTTCTTC. It translates to CASSFSGGAGHEQFF.

This clone showed up just once. The chain is built from TRBV29-1 and TRBJ1-2; 8 nucleotides align to TRBD1. V shed 7 bases, J shed 3 bases, and the junction held 13 bases outside the gene matches. Looked up from germline, CDR1 is SQVTM and CDR2 is ANQGSEA. This CDR3 contains 15 residues. The CDR3 spells CSALSDRGYYYGYTF. CDR3 nucleotides: TGCAGCGCCCTGTCCGACAGGGGATACTACTATGGCTACACCTTC.

This clone was detected only a few times. The chain combines TRBV28 with TRBJ2-3; 7 bases align to TRBD1. This CDR3 is 15 amino acids long. With V trimmed by 6 bases and J by 0 bases, 6 bases remained unmatched. Germline V gives CDR1 MDHEN, CDR2 SYDVKM. The CDR3 bases are TGTGCCAGCAGGCTCCAGGGGGTTAGCACAGATACGCAGTATTTT. As protein: CASRLQGVSTDTQYF.

The CDR3 DNA follows: TGTGCCAGTAGTCCTAAGCCCCCGGGACTAGCCTACAATGAGCAGTTCTTC. Translated, it gives CASSPKPPGLAYNEQFF. This chain uses TRBV19 with TRBJ2-1; TRBD2 agrees at 8 bases. CDR3 length: 17 amino acids. Germline V gives CDR1 LNHDA, CDR2 SQIVND (reference sequence). Losses at the gene ends were 5 bases for V and 2 bases for J; bases not matched to a gene: 11.

The CDR3 protein is CASSAREAYYEQYF. CDR3 sequence (DNA): TGTGCCAGCAGTGCTCGCGAAGCATACTACGAGCAGTACTTC. The chain couples TRBV27 to TRBJ2-7, with unresolved D. The CDR3 has 14 amino acids. V was pared by 5 bases and J by 3 bases, with 14 bases between. Germline CDR1 reads MNHEY; CDR2 reads SMNVEV (reference sequence).

The chain combines TRBV30 with TRBJ1-3; possible D gene TRBD1, 6 bases. The germline V and J ends were trimmed by 4 bases and 4 bases, with 14 bases remaining between them. Germline-derived CDR1 and CDR2 are GTSNPN and SVGIG (reference sequence). The CDR3 length is 14 residues. CDR3 in amino acids: CAWTTGLSGNTIYF. CDR3 DNA: TGTGCCTGGACTACAGGGCTTTCAGGAAACACCATATATTTT.

V is TRBV15 and J is TRBJ2-1; 7 bases align to TRBD1. This CDR3 spans 14 amino acids. The V gene's germline CDR1 is LNHNV and CDR2 YYDKDF (reference sequence). V dropped 3 bases and J dropped 7; count of bases not matched to a gene: 6. Here the CDR3 DNA reads TGTGCCACCAGCAGGGGGCAACAGGGGAATGAGCAGTTCTTC. Translated: CATSRGQQGNEQFF.

The chain links TRBV7-3 to TRBJ2-3, with a possible D match to TRBD2 (5 bases). This CDR3 has 15 amino acids. The germline V gene encodes CDR1 SGHTA and CDR2 FQGTGA. V shed 5 bases and J shed 4 bases, with 16 bases lying between them. CDR3 protein: CASSPPGYGPDTQYF. The CDR3 DNA reads as TGTGCCAGCAGCCCCCCGGGGTACGGGCCAGATACGCAGTATTTT. Together with reference TRBV7-3 and TRBJ2-3, the CDR3 gives the full variable domain: GAGVSQTPSNKVTEKGKYVELRCDPISGHTALYWYRQSLGQGPEFLIYFQGTGAADDSGLPNDRFFAVRPEGSVSTLKIQRTERGDSAVYLCASSPPGYGPDTQYFGPGTRLTVL.

The V gene is TRBV5-1, the J gene TRBJ1-4; possibly TRBD1 for D (5 bases). V lost 1 base and J 6 bases, leaving 10 bases between the germline ends. The CDR3 totals 14 residues. CDR1 is SGHRS and CDR2 is YFSETQ in the germline V gene. The CDR3 spells CASSLLGGDEKLFF. CDR3 nucleotides: TGCGCCAGCAGCTTGTTGGGGGGAGATGAAAAACTGTTTTTT.

The V gene is TRBV19, the J gene TRBJ2-2; 10 nucleotides align to TRBD1. V trimming: 6 bases; J trimming: 6 bases; junction bases outside the gene matches: 4. This CDR3 is built from 14 residues. Germline CDR1 LNHDA, CDR2 SQIVND (reference sequence). The CDR3 loop is CASRRQGASGELFF. CDR3 nucleotides: TGTGCCAGTAGAAGACAGGGGGCATCCGGGGAGCTGTTTTTT.

The chain couples TRBV30 to TRBJ2-1, with a tentative D call TRBD2 (6 bases). V was trimmed by 0 bases and J by 2 bases, leaving 11 bases between them. Germline loops: CDR1 GTSNPN, CDR2 SVGIG (reference sequence). This CDR3 has 15 residues. The CDR3 DNA reads as TGTGCCTGGAGTGTAAGGGGAGGAACCTACAATGAGCAGTTCTTC. This codes for CAWSVRGGTYNEQFF.

This chain joins TRBV5-1 and TRBJ2-2; D is perhaps TRBD1 (6 bases). This CDR3 spans 16 amino acids. Trimming shortened V by 3 bases and J by 4 bases, and 16 bases separated the two germline ends. Germline V gene lookup returns CDR1 SGHRS and CDR2 YFSETQ. In DNA, the CDR3 is TGCGCCAGCAGCTCTCAACAGGGATCGGGCACCGGGGAGCTGTTTTTT. The encoded protein is CASSSQQGSGTGELFF.

The chain uses TRBV14 and TRBJ1-2, with D possibly TRBD1 on 5 matching bases. CDR1 is SGHDN, CDR2 FVKESK, per germline. Deletions cut 6 bases from V and 4 bases from J, with 18 bases between. The CDR3 sequence is 15 residues long. For the CDR3, the DNA is TGTGCCAGCAGAGAGGGAGGGGTGACACTCTATGGCTACACCTTC. This sequence encodes CASREGGVTLYGYTF.

The rearrangement uses TRBV3-1 (or the pseudogene TRBV3-2) and TRBJ2-3; the match to TRBD2 covers 8 bases. V shed 6 bases, J shed 0 bases, and the junction held 14 bases outside the gene matches. Germline V CDR1 and CDR2: LGHDT, YNNKEL (reference sequence). The CDR3 runs 18 residues. DNA of the CDR3: TGTGCCAGCAGAATGAGAAGCGGGGGTCTTCCTAGCACAGATACGCAGTATTTT. Its protein product is CASRMRSGGLPSTDTQYF.

This sequence joins TRBV5-6 and TRBJ2-1, with TRBD1 as a possible D gene (6 bases). V lost 1 base and J 3 bases, leaving 17 bases between the germline ends. Germline CDR1 SGHDT, CDR2 YYEEEE. This CDR3 comprises 17 residues. CDR3 sequence (DNA): TGTGCCAGCAGCTTGCCCATAACAGGGTTTAGCTACAATGAGCAGTTCTTC. Translated, it gives CASSLPITGFSYNEQFF. Together with reference TRBV5-6 and TRBJ2-1, the CDR3 gives the full variable domain: DAGVTQSPTHLIKTRGQQVTLRCSPKSGHDTVSWYQQALGQGPQFIFQYYEEEERQRGNFPDRFSGHQFPNYSSELNVNALLLGDSALYLCASSLPITGFSYNEQFFGPGTRLTVL.

The chain joins TRBV13 to TRBJ2-7, with D possibly being TRBD1 (6 bases). The germline V gene encodes CDR1 PRHDT and CDR2 FYEKMQ (reference sequence). Trimming took off 4 bases at V and 2 bases at J, with 15 bases between the two ends. This CDR3 comprises 15 residues. The CDR3 DNA reads as TGTGCCAGCAGCTCCCGGACAGCTCGTACCTACGAGCAGTACGTC. Its protein is CASSSRTARTYEQYV.

This chain connects TRBV5-1 to TRBJ2-3; a weak D match, TRBD2 (6 bases). V was pared by 4 bases and J by 2 bases, with 14 bases between. The CDR3 runs to 15 residues. From germline, CDR1 is SGHRS and CDR2 YFSETQ. CDR3 sequence: CASSTGLPPTDTQYF. In DNA form, the CDR3 reads TGCGCCAGCAGCACCGGACTACCTCCCACAGATACGCAGTATTTT.

This clone was recorded a few times. V gene TRBV19 combines with J gene TRBJ2-2; 12 bases agree with TRBD1. Germline CDR1 reads LNHDA; CDR2 reads SQIVND (reference sequence). The CDR3 has 15 amino acids. V shed 5 bases and J 3 bases; nucleotides not matched to a gene: 1. The CDR3 region is CASSGTGGHTGELFF. Written as DNA, the CDR3 is TGTGCCAGTAGTGGGACAGGGGGCCACACCGGGGAGCTGTTTTTT.

This chain joins TRBV5-6 and TRBJ2-2, with D perhaps TRBD2 (6 bases). The CDR3 runs to 13 residues. Per the germline V gene, CDR1 is SGHDT and CDR2 is YYEEEE. Trimming shortened V by 2 bases and J by 6 bases, and 8 bases separated the two germline ends. In DNA, the CDR3 is TGTGCCAGCAGCTTTCCGGGGGCCGGGGAGCTGTTTTTT. Translation: CASSFPGAGELFF.

The chain joins TRBV7-9 to TRBJ1-2; 8 bases align to TRBD1. The germline V gene has CDR1 SEHNR and CDR2 FQNEAQ (reference sequence). The CDR3 length is 13 residues. Trimming cost V 4 bases and J 6 bases; bases outside gene matches: 4. This chain's CDR3 is CASSYPGGDGYTF. In DNA form, the CDR3 reads TGTGCCAGCAGCTACCCAGGGGGCGATGGCTACACCTTC.

The table lists this clone with a count of one. This sequence joins TRBV6-5 and TRBJ2-3; TRBD2 matches at 7 bases. The CDR3 is 14 residues long. V lost 7 bases and J lost 5; bases outside the gene matches: 9. Germline V gene data show CDR1 as MNHEY and CDR2 as SVGAGI. CDR3 sequence reads: CASTRAGPRDTQYF. The CDR3 DNA reads TGTGCCAGCACCCGAGCGGGGCCCAGAGATACGCAGTATTTT.

This clone was detected once. The V gene is TRBV19, the J gene TRBJ1-3, with D perhaps TRBD1 (5 bases). CDR1 is LNHDA, CDR2 SQIVND, per germline (reference sequence). Trimming removed 4 bases from V and 0 bases from J, with 13 bases in between. The CDR3 is made up of 16 amino acids. CDR3 sequence: CASSNLRDYSGNTIYF. CDR3 bases: TGTGCCAGTAGTAACCTCCGGGACTACTCTGGAAACACCATATATTTT. The full variable domain, completed using reference TRBV19 and TRBJ1-3, is DGGITQSPKYLFRKEGQNVTLSCEQNLNHDAMYWYRQDPGQGLRLIYYSQIVNDFQKGDIAEGYSVSREKKESFPLTVTSAQKNPTAFYLCASSNLRDYSGNTIYFGEGSWLTVV.